Listed below are T cell receptor beta chains from one sample, sequenced in a study of T cell repertoires in cytomegalovirus infection. TCRdb re-called the reads with MiXCR, one entry per CDR3 protein. The repertoire holds roughly 990,000 distinct CDR3 sequences, with approximately 33% as singletons. No cognate antigen is known for these TCRs. The specimen comprised cultured CD8+ T cells from PBMCs, sampled from culture after CMV antigen stimulation. Source of these receptors: a human donor in good health (CMV status not recorded). Some clones in this sample may be carry-over from other donors' samples. CDR3s include the opening cysteine and the closing phenylalanine or tryptophan. Each record gives: V gene, D gene, J gene, clone size, CDR3 DNA, CDR3 protein. The D gene is left open where the match is weak. Expanded clones get a size class; other rows say once, few or many, or leave the size out.

TRBV12-3/TRBV12-4,TRBD1,TRBJ2-3,-,TGTGCCAGCAGCAAGGGACAGGGTAACACAGATACGCAGTATTTT,CASSKGQGNTDTQYF
TRBV20-1,TRBD2,TRBJ2-5,many,TGCAGTGCTAGAGATTGGCGAGCGGGGCCCCAAGAGACCCAGTACTTC,CSARDWRAGPQETQYF
TRBV7-2,-,TRBJ2-5,many,TGTGCCACCTCGAAACAAGAGACCCAGTACTTC,CATSKQETQYF
TRBV6-1,-,TRBJ1-2,few,TGTGCCAGCAGCCCCGATCGCGACAGATTCTATGGCTACACCTTC,CASSPDRDRFYGYTF
TRBV27,-,TRBJ1-2,many,TGTGCCAGCAGTTTATACCAGGGCAGGATCTACACCTTC,CASSLYQGRIYTF
TRBV7-6,TRBD1,TRBJ2-2,-,TGTGCCAGCACCCCGACAGGGGCCGGGGAGCTGTTTTTT,CASTPTGAGELFF
TRBV2,-,TRBJ1-6,few,TGTGCCAGCAGAGGAGACAACGGGCTAAATTCACCCCTCCACTTT,CASRGDNGLNSPLHF
TRBV7-8,-,TRBJ1-1,many,TGTGCCAGCAGCCTGTACCTTCGGGGAACGAACACTGAAGCTTTCTTT,CASSLYLRGTNTEAFF
TRBV7-9,-,TRBJ1-5,few,TGTGCCAGCAGTCGCGAGGGCCATAATCAGCCCCAGCATTTT,CASSREGHNQPQHF
TRBV7-3,TRBD2,TRBJ2-3,-,TGTGCCAGCAGCTTTAGTAGCGGGGGGGCGTTTGTGACAGATACGCAGTATTTT,CASSFSSGGAFVTDTQYF
TRBV6-6,-,TRBJ1-1,-,TGTGCCAGCACTTACGGCTCCCAGGTCGCTTTCTTT,CASTYGSQVAFF
TRBV20-1,-,TRBJ1-6,few,TGCAGTGCTAGAGATTTAGTCAGGATGAAAAGCTCCTATAATTCACCCCTCCACTTT,CSARDLVRMKSSYNSPLHF
TRBV20-1,TRBD1,TRBJ1-6,many,TGCAGTGCCTCCGACAGGGGGCTAGGTTCACCCCTCCACTTT,CSASDRGLGSPLHF
TRBV27,TRBD2,TRBJ2-5,-,TGTGCCAGCAGTGCTTCGGCGGGACTAGCGGGGGTGGAGACCCAGTACTTC,CASSASAGLAGVETQYF
TRBV7-6,-,TRBJ2-2,many,TGTGCCAGCAGCTTGGACACCCTCCGACCGGAGCTGTTTTTT,CASSLDTLRPELFF
TRBV19,-,TRBJ1-5,once,TGTGCCAGTAAGGTCCGGGACCGGCGACAGCCCCAGCATTTT,CASKVRDRRQPQHF
TRBV20-1,TRBD1,TRBJ1-4,-,TGCAGTGCTAGAGGCCCTCGGACAGGGGCTGAAAAACTGTTTTTT,CSARGPRTGAEKLFF
TRBV4-1,TRBD2,TRBJ2-5,few,TGCGCCAGCAGCCCCTTCATTAGCGGGGGGGCTGAGGAGACCCAGTACTTC,CASSPFISGGAEETQYF
TRBV3-1,TRBD2,TRBJ2-1,-,TGTGCCAGCAGCCAAGAAGGGCTAGCGGGGGGGAGCTCCTACAATGAGCAGTTCTTC,CASSQEGLAGGSSYNEQFF
TRBV12-3/TRBV12-4,-,TRBJ1-5,few,TGTGCCAGCAGCCCATTCGACGGTGATAGCAATCAGCCCCAGCATTTT,CASSPFDGDSNQPQHF
TRBV6-6,TRBD2,TRBJ2-5,few,TGTGCCAGCAGTCCACTAGCGGGCAGAGAGACCCAGTACTTC,CASSPLAGRETQYF
TRBV5-1,-,TRBJ1-1,-,TGCGCCAGCAGCTTGCGGCAGGTTGGCACTGAAGCTTTCTTT,CASSLRQVGTEAFF
TRBV28,-,TRBJ2-1,-,TGTGCCAGCAATCACGACCCCAATGAGCAGTTCTTC,CASNHDPNEQFF
TRBV10-3,-,TRBJ1-2,few,TGTGCCATCAGTGAGTCGCACAGGGACTATGGCTACACCTTC,CAISESHRDYGYTF
TRBV2,-,TRBJ1-2,few,TGTGCCAGCATAGGATGGTCTACTGGGGACTATGGCTACACCTTC,CASIGWSTGDYGYTF
TRBV18,-,TRBJ1-2,few,TGTGCCAGCTCACCCCCATCGGGCCGAACAGATGGCTACACCTTC,CASSPPSGRTDGYTF
TRBV10-1,-,TRBJ1-5,-,TGCGCCAGCAGTGACCGGACGGAAGGTTTTCCCCAGCATTTT,CASSDRTEGFPQHF
TRBV5-4,-,TRBJ2-7,-,TGTGCCAGCGGACCCGGAGGGACCCCCTACGAGCAGTACTTC,CASGPGGTPYEQYF
TRBV10-1,-,TRBJ2-5,-,TGCGCCAGCAGTGATCCCGGGTACCAAGAGACCCAGTACTTC,CASSDPGYQETQYF
TRBV10-3,TRBD1,TRBJ1-2,-,TGTGCCATCAAGGGACAGGGGAACCACTATGGCTACACCTTC,CAIKGQGNHYGYTF
TRBV27,TRBD1,TRBJ2-7,few,TGTGCCAGCAGTCCGGGACAGGGGGGTTTGGGAGAGCAGTACTTC,CASSPGQGGLGEQYF
TRBV7-8,TRBD2,TRBJ2-7,few,TGTGCCAGCAGCCTCCCGGGACTAGCGGGGGACGTTTACGAGCAGTACTTC,CASSLPGLAGDVYEQYF
TRBV4-1,-,TRBJ2-7,-,TGCGCCAGCAGCCAAGTACAAACCTCCTACGAGCAGTACTTC,CASSQVQTSYEQYF
TRBV6-5,-,TRBJ1-1,-,TGTGCCAGCAGTCCCCAAATTATGGCTCTTTTCTCTGAAGCTTTCTTT,CASSPQIMALFSEAFF
TRBV5-1,-,TRBJ1-5,-,TGCGCCAGCAGCTTGTTCTCATCCGTTAATAGCAATCAGCCCCAGCATTTT,CASSLFSSVNSNQPQHF
TRBV9,TRBD1,TRBJ2-6,-,TGTGCCAGCAGCGGGACAGGGGACCGCTCTGGGGCCAACGTCCTGACTTTC,CASSGTGDRSGANVLTF
TRBV24-1,TRBD2,TRBJ2-5,few,TGTGCCACCAGTGATTTGACTAGCGGGGGGCCCCAGTACTTC,CATSDLTSGGPQYF
TRBV9,-,TRBJ2-7,-,TGTGCCAGCAGCGTAGGGAGGGACCAGTACTTC,CASSVGRDQYF
TRBV4-3,TRBD2,TRBJ2-1,-,TGCGCCAGCAGCCCAACTCCCCCGACTAGCGGGGGGGCCTACAATGAGCAGTTCTTC,CASSPTPPTSGGAYNEQFF
TRBV24-1,-,TRBJ1-5,-,TGTGCCACCGAGAGTGGGGACCTTCAGCCCCAGCATTTT,CATESGDLQPQHF
TRBV27,-,TRBJ1-6,few,TGTGCCAGCAGTTTTGGCCTTAATTCACCCCTCCACTTT,CASSFGLNSPLHF
TRBV27,-,TRBJ1-1,-,TGTGCCAGCTCCACAGGTCTGGTGAACACTGAAGCTTTCTTT,CASSTGLVNTEAFF
TRBV29-1,-,TRBJ2-3,-,TGCAGCGTTGAGTTCACAGATACGCAGTATTTT,CSVEFTDTQYF
TRBV27,-,TRBJ2-3,-,TGTGCCAGCAGGATTGTACGATATACAGATACGCAGTATTTT,CASRIVRYTDTQYF
TRBV7-6,-,TRBJ2-3,few,TGTGCCAGCAGCTTCGGAGGGGGGTCAGATACGCAGTATTTT,CASSFGGGSDTQYF
TRBV5-5,-,TRBJ1-4,-,TGTGCCAGCAGCTCTTACGGCGGGTCTAATGAAAAACTGTTTTTT,CASSSYGGSNEKLFF
TRBV7-6,-,TRBJ2-1,few,TGTGCTAGCAGCCGCTCGGTGGGCACCAATGAGCAGTTCTTC,CASSRSVGTNEQFF
TRBV7-9,-,TRBJ1-1,-,TGTGCCAGCAGAGAATCGGGACAGAACACTGAAGCTTTCTTT,CASRESGQNTEAFF
TRBV7-9,-,TRBJ1-4,-,TGTGCCAACAGCTCCCAAACTCCGGGGGTGGGCAATGAAAAACTGTTTTTT,CANSSQTPGVGNEKLFF
TRBV7-6,-,TRBJ1-6,-,TGTGCCAGCAGCTTAGCCGAGGAGGGAACCTCACCCCTCCACTTT,CASSLAEEGTSPLHF
TRBV7-6,-,TRBJ2-1,few,TGTGCCAGCAGCTTTGGAAGAAGTAACAATGAGCAGTTCTTC,CASSFGRSNNEQFF
TRBV27,-,TRBJ2-1,-,TGTGCCAGCATGGTGGGGAGCTCCTACAATGAGCAGTTCTTC,CASMVGSSYNEQFF
TRBV15,-,TRBJ2-1,few,TGTGCCACCAGCAACCCTCCTGGGGGGTTATACAATGAGCAGTTCTTC,CATSNPPGGLYNEQFF
TRBV2,-,TRBJ1-5,few,TGTGCCAGCAGTGCCCGTCGGGAGGGGAGGCCCCAGCATTTT,CASSARREGRPQHF
TRBV29-1,-,TRBJ2-5,-,TGCAGCGTTGAGGGGGAGTCCCAAGAGACCCAGTACTTC,CSVEGESQETQYF
TRBV4-1,-,TRBJ2-1,few,TGCGCCAGCAGCCTCGGGATTCCAGGCTCCTACAATGAGCAGTTCTTC,CASSLGIPGSYNEQFF
TRBV27,-,TRBJ1-2,-,TGTGCCAGCAGTTCCCAGGGGATCCACTATGGCTACACCTTC,CASSSQGIHYGYTF